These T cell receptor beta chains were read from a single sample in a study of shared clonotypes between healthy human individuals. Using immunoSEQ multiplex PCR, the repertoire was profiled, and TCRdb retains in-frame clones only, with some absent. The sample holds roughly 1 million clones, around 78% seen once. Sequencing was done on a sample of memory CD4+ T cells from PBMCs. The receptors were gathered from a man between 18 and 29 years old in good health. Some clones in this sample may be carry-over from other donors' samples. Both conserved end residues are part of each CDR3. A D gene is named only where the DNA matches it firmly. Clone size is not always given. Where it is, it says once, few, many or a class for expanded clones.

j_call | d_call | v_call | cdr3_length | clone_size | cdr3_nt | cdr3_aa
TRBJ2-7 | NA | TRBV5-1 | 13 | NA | TGCGCCAGCAGCTTCGGTAGGGACTACGAGCAGTACTTC | CASSFGRDYEQYF
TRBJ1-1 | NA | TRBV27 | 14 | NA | TGTGCCAGTCGGTTGTGGGGCGGAGGCACTGAAGCTTTCTTT | CASRLWGGGTEAFF
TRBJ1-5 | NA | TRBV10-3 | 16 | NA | TGTGCCATCAGTGATCATCCGGGACTCGGCAATCAGCCCCAGCATTTT | CAISDHPGLGNQPQHF
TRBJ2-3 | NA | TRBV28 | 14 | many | TGTGCCAGCAGTTTTGGCCGCCTCGCAGATACGCAGTATTTT | CASSFGRLADTQYF
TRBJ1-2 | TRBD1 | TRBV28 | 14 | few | TGTGCCAGCAGTCCGGGACAGAGCCACTATGGCTACACCTTC | CASSPGQSHYGYTF
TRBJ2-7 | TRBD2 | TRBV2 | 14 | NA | TGTGCCAGCAAAGAGGGAGGGACTATGAAGTGGCAGTACTTC | CASKEGGTMKWQYF
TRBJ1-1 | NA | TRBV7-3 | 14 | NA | TGTGCCAGCAGCTTAGCAGGGGTGGCCACTGAAGCTTTCTTT | CASSLAGVATEAFF
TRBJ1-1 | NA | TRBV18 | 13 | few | TGTGCCAGCTCACCACCGGGGGACACTGAAGCTTTCTTT | CASSPPGDTEAFF
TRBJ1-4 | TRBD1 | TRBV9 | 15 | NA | TGTGCCAGCAGCGTAGATGGGACAGGGGGTGAAAAACTGTTTTTT | CASSVDGTGGEKLFF
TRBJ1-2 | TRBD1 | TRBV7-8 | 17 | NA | TGTGCCAGCAGCCGGAACGGACAGGCGAGAGCGGACTATGGCTACACCTTC | CASSRNGQARADYGYTF
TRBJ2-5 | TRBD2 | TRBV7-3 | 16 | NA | TGTGCCAGCAGCACCCGACTAGCGGTACTACAAGAGACCCAGTACTTC | CASSTRLAVLQETQYF
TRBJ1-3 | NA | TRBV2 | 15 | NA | TGTGCCAGCTCGTCCAGGCCCTCCTCTGGAAACACCATATACTTT | CASSSRPSSGNTIYF
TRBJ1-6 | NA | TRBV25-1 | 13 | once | TGTGCCAGCAGTGAACGTTTAGCAGACGCTCTCCACTTT | CASSERLADALHF
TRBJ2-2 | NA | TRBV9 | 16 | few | TGTGCCAGCAGCGTAGCCTTAGCTCAGGAGACCGGGGAGCTGTTTTTT | CASSVALAQETGELFF
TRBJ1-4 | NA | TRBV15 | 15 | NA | TGTGCCACCAGCAAGACGCTTGCAACTAATGAAAAACTGTTTTTT | CATSKTLATNEKLFF
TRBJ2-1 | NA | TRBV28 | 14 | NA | TGTGCCAGCAGTTTATCGGCCGTTGTGTGGGAGCAGTTCTTC | CASSLSAVVWEQFF
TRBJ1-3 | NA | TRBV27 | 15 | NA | TGTGCCAGCAGTTTAAATGGGTTCTCTGGAAACACCATATATTTT | CASSLNGFSGNTIYF
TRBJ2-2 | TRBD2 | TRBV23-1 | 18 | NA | TGCGCCAGCAGTCAATCGGGAGGACTAGCGGGGGATCCCGGGGAGCTGTTTTTT | CASSQSGGLAGDPGELFF
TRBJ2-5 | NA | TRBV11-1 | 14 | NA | TGTGCCAGCAGCTTTAAACAGGGTCGGGAGACCCAGTACTTC | CASSFKQGRETQYF
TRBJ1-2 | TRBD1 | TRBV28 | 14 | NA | TGTGCCAGCAGGAGACAGGGACCGGTCTATGGCTACACCTTC | CASRRQGPVYGYTF
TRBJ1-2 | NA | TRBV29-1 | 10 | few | TGCAGCGTTGAATCAGGCAGCTACACCTTC | CSVESGSYTF
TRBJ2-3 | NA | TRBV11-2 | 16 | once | TGTGCCAGCAGCCCGACTGGGGGGCGCGGCACAGATACGCAGTATTTT | CASSPTGGRGTDTQYF
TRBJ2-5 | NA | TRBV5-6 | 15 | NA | TGTGCCAGCAGCCCCCGTCCGACCCCCTCAGAGACCCAGTACTTC | CASSPRPTPSETQYF
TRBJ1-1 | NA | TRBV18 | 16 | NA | TGTGCCAGCTCACCGGGGGGGTCGGAGGTTGTCACTGAAGCTTTCTTT | CASSPGGSEVVTEAFF
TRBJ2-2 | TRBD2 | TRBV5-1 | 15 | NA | TGCGCCAGCAGCTTGGTAGCGGGAGCTTCCGGGGAGCTGTTTTTT | CASSLVAGASGELFF
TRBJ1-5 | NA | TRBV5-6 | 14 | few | TGTGCCAGCAGCACCTTATCCGGGAATCAGCCCCAGCATTTT | CASSTLSGNQPQHF
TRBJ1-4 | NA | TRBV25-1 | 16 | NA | TGTGCCAGCAGTGTATTTACCTCTGCAACTAATGAAAAACTGTTTTTT | CASSVFTSATNEKLFF
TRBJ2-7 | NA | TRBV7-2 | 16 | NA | TGTGCCAGCAGCTCCCCATGGGGCCAAAGCTCCTACGAGCAGTACTTC | CASSSPWGQSSYEQYF
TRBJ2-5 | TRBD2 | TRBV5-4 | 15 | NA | TGTGCCAGCAGCCTTCCCGAGGGGAGGGCCGGGACCCAGTACTTC | CASSLPEGRAGTQYF
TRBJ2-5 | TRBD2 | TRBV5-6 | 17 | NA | TGTGCCAGCAGCTTGCTGGGACTAGCGGGCGCCCAAGAGACCCAGTACTTC | CASSLLGLAGAQETQYF
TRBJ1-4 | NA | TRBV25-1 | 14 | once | TGTGCCAGCAGTGACGGTCTCGGGGGTGAAAAACTGTTTTTT | CASSDGLGGEKLFF
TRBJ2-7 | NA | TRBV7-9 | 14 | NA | TGTGCCAGCAGAAGATCTCCCGGGACATACGAGCAGTACTTC | CASRRSPGTYEQYF
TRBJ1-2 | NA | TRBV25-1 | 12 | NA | TGTGCCAGCAGTGAACTTAGCTATGGCTACACCTTC | CASSELSYGYTF
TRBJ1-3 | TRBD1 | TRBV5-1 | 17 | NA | TGCGCCAGCAGCTTGAGGGGACAGGCCTACTCTGGAAACACCATATATTTT | CASSLRGQAYSGNTIYF
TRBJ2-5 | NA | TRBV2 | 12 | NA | TGTGCCAGCAATGGGGGGCTGGAGACCCAGTACTTC | CASNGGLETQYF
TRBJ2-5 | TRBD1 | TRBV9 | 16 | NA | TGTGCCAGCAGCCTTCGGTACAGGGGGCGGCAAGAGACCCAGTACTTC | CASSLRYRGRQETQYF
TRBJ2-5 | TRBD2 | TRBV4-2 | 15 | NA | TGTGCCAGCAGCCACGACGGGACTACGGAGGAGACCCAGTACTTC | CASSHDGTTEETQYF
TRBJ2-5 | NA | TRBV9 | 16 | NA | TGTGCCAGCAGCGTAGATTGGGACGGGACAACAGAGACCCAGTACTTC | CASSVDWDGTTETQYF
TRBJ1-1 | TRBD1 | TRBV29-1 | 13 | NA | TGCAGCGGCGGACAGGGGCCTAACACTGAGGCTTTCTTT | CSGGQGPNTEAFF
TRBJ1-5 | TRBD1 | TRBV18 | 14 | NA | TGTGCCAGCTCACTACAGGGGAATGATCAGCCCCAGCATTTT | CASSLQGNDQPQHF